This T cell receptor (beta chain) comes out of a study of glioma-infiltrating T cells after dendritic cell vaccination. At the level of the study: Dendritic cell vaccine was injected intradermally three times, biweekly.

This clone was seen more than once but under ten times. Time point here: after dendritic cell vaccination, including at tumor progression/relapse. From germline, CDR1 is SGHAT and CDR2 FQNNGV. The CDR3 spans 15 residues. Trimming left V 1 base short and J 0 bases short, with 7 bases between. Method: immunoSEQ multiplex PCR; TCRdb's copy keeps in-frame clones and lacks some. The table shows roughly 100,000 clones, with nearly 90% occurring only once. The sample consisted of blood, taken after dendritic cell vaccination. This TCR was sampled from a human donor with glioblastoma. J is TRBJ1-3 and V is TRBV11-2, with D unresolved. CDR3 residues: CASSLAGNSGNTIYF. CDR3 nucleotides: TGTGCCAGCAGCTTAGCTGGCAACTCTGGAAACACCATATATTTT.